Each of the 25 T cell receptor beta chains below was sequenced from the same sample in a study of T cells in Graves' hyperthyroidism and ophthalmopathy. Authors of the study amplified TCR beta CDR3 regions from RNA transcripts. Using the HTBI primer set, a first-round RT-PCR was run on the TCR CDR3. Each CDR3 protein gets one entry after TCRdb re-called the multiplex PCR reads with MiXCR. Counted here are approximately 600,000 distinct CDR3 sequences, 15% to 20% occurring once; the ten biggest clones make up 3.8%. What was sequenced was blood. These receptors all stem from a woman aged 30 to 39 with Graves' hyperthyroidism.

The chain uses TRBV29-1 and TRBJ2-1; D gene uncertain. V lost 2 bases and J 8 bases, leaving 7 bases between the germline ends. There are 11 residues in the CDR3. Germline V gene sequence: CDR1 SQVTM, CDR2 ANQGSEA. The CDR3 spells CSVEYTHEQFF. CDR3 DNA sequence: TGCAGCGTTGAATACACTCATGAGCAGTTCTTC.

The chain has TRBV28 and TRBJ2-5; D unclear. Germline CDR1 reads MDHEN; CDR2 reads SYDVKM. The V and J ends lost 4 bases and 3 bases respectively, with 21 bases between them. CDR3 length: 17 amino acids. Here the CDR3 reads CASSSAGPPLLKETQYF. In DNA form, the CDR3 reads TGTGCCAGCAGTTCGGCCGGGCCCCCGTTATTGAAAGAGACCCAGTACTTC.

This clonotype has just a few counts. The chain is built from TRBV27 and TRBJ1-1; maybe TRBD1 (5 bases). CDR3 length equals 15 residues. Germline V CDR1 and CDR2: MNHEY, SMNVEV (reference sequence). The V gene lost 9 bases and the J gene lost 6 bases, with 23 bases spanning the gap. For the CDR3, the DNA is TGTGCCAGTTTCTCTCTCGGGGGGTGGGTCGCTGAAGCTTTCTTT. Translation: CASFSLGGWVAEAFF.

The chain employs TRBV24-1 and TRBJ1-2; the D is unclear. Trimming removed 7 bases at V and 2 bases at J, with 10 bases between. CDR3 length equals 13 residues. Germline loops: CDR1 KGHDR, CDR2 SFDVKD. The CDR3 nucleotides read TGTGCCACCAGACCCGGGTCGAACTATGGCTACACCTTC. This codes for CATRPGSNYGYTF.

The chain is built from TRBV5-1 and TRBJ2-7; weak D call: TRBD2 (6 bases). This CDR3 is built from 14 residues. Per germline, CDR1 SGHRS and CDR2 YFSETQ. V was pared by 2 bases and J by 5 bases, with 14 bases between. The CDR3 region has the DNA TGCGCCAGCAGCTTCGGAGGGCTGGCCCACGAGCAGTACTTC. It is translated as CASSFGGLAHEQYF.

At least ten counts were recorded for this clonotype. This chain links TRBV2 with TRBJ2-5; D might be TRBD1 (5 bases). Trimming removed 3 bases at V and 1 base at J, with 9 bases between. Per germline, CDR1 SNHLY and CDR2 FYNNEI. The CDR3 spans 14 residues. The CDR3 loop is CASSDRGSQETQYF. The CDR3 DNA follows: TGTGCCAGCAGTGATAGGGGCTCCCAAGAGACCCAGTACTTC. The full variable domain, its missing parts supplied by reference TRBV2 and TRBJ2-5, is EPEVTQTPSHQVTQMGQEVILRCVPISNHLYFYWYRQILGQKVEFLVSFYNNEISEKSEIFDDQFSVERPDGSNFTLKIRSTKLEDSAMYFCASSDRGSQETQYFGPGTRLLVL.

CDR3: CSAPGQGDSPLHF. CDR3 nucleotides: TGCAGTGCTCCCGGACAGGGAGATTCACCCCTCCACTTT. The rearrangement uses TRBV20-1 and TRBJ1-6, with TRBD1 identical over 8 bases. Looked up from germline, CDR1 is DFQATT and CDR2 is SNEGSKA (reference sequence). This CDR3 comprises 13 residues. J lost 8 bases, V lost 5 bases, and 5 bases had no gene match.

This clonotype was counted at least ten times. V is TRBV30 and J is TRBJ1-6, with D hard to call. From germline, CDR1 is GTSNPN and CDR2 SVGIG (reference sequence). V shed 3 bases and J shed 10 bases, with 13 bases lying between them. The length of the CDR3 is 13 residues. The CDR3 coding sequence is TGTGCCTGGAGGCAAGAGGCAAGATCACCCCTCCACTTT. Translating gives CAWRQEARSPLHF. Together with reference TRBV30 and TRBJ1-6, the CDR3 gives the full variable domain: SQTIHQWPATLVQPVGSPLSLECTVEGTSNPNLYWYRQAAGRGLQLLFYSVGIGQISSEVPQNLSASRPQDRQFILSSKKLLLSDSGFYLCAWRQEARSPLHFGNGTRLTVT.

For this clonotype: A much larger clonotype is one base distant, so this may be a read error. The gene calls are TRBV10-3 and TRBJ2-1, with 7 bases fitting TRBD2. The CDR3 is 14 amino acids. Trimming took 10 bases from V and 9 from J; bases not matched to a gene: 15. The germline gives CDR1 ENHRY, CDR2 SYGVKD. The CDR3 nucleotides are TGTGCCACCAGCCGCGAGGGGAGGGCCTCTGAGCAGTTCTTC. Protein product: CATSREGRASEQFF.

At least ten counts were recorded for this clonotype. V is TRBV11-2 and J is TRBJ2-2; D is undetermined. CDR1 is SGHAT, CDR2 FQNNGV, per germline. Trimming took off 1 base at V and 3 bases at J, with 21 bases between the two ends. The CDR3 is 19 amino acids. CDR3 sequence (DNA): TGTGCCAGCAGCTTAGTAGGCGCAGTTCAAAAGGTCTACACCGGGGAGCTGTTTTTT. Its translation: CASSLVGAVQKVYTGELFF.

This rearrangement joins TRBV9 to TRBJ2-3; the D is unclear. The CDR3 is made up of 13 amino acids. Germline V gene lookup returns CDR1 SGDLS and CDR2 YYNGEE. V lost 0 bases to trimming and J lost 8 bases, with 10 bases between them. CDR3 amino acids: CASSVDLRGTQYF. The CDR3 nucleotides read TGTGCCAGCAGCGTAGATCTTCGAGGTACGCAGTATTTT.

This clonotype has just a few counts. The chain joins TRBV11-2 to TRBJ2-2; D gene unclear. CDR1 is SGHAT, CDR2 FQNNGV, per germline. The CDR3 extends over 15 amino acids. V shed 2 bases and J shed 7 bases, with 14 bases lying between them. This CDR3 is CASSLRVAIGGELFF. The CDR3 nucleotides read TGTGCCAGCAGCTTAAGGGTTGCGATCGGCGGGGAGCTGTTTTTT.

At least ten counts were recorded for this clonotype. The chain uses TRBV4-1 and TRBJ2-3, with D unclear. This CDR3 region has 14 residues. Trimming removed 4 bases from V and 2 bases from J, with 10 bases in between. CDR1 and CDR2 (germline): MGHRA, YSYEKL. This CDR3 is CASSLLGNTDTQYF. The CDR3 region has the DNA TGCGCCAGCAGCCTTTTGGGGAACACAGATACGCAGTATTTT.

The V gene is TRBV19, the J gene TRBJ2-7; D tentatively fits TRBD1 or TRBD2 (5 bases each). Germline CDR1 is LNHDA and CDR2 is SQIVND (reference sequence). V was pared by 3 bases and J by 4 bases, with 16 bases between. The CDR3 runs 15 residues. This chain's CDR3 is CASSMRADMRYEQYF. The CDR3 DNA reads TGTGCCAGTAGTATGAGGGCGGACATGAGATACGAGCAGTACTTC. The full variable domain, in which reference TRBV19 and TRBJ2-7 provide the parts outside the CDR3, is DGGITQSPKYLFRKEGQNVTLSCEQNLNHDAMYWYRQDPGQGLRLIYYSQIVNDFQKGDIAEGYSVSREKKESFPLTVTSAQKNPTAFYLCASSMRADMRYEQYFGPGTRLTVT.

This clonotype was seen many times. The chain has TRBV30 and TRBJ2-2; maybe TRBD1 (6 bases). The CDR3 sequence is 13 residues long. The germline V and J ends were trimmed by 1 base and 6 bases, with 9 bases remaining between them. Germline-derived CDR1 and CDR2 are GTSNPN and SVGIG (reference sequence). The CDR3 coding sequence is TGTGCCTGGAGTGGTACAGGGTCCGGGGAGCTGTTTTTT. This translates into CAWSGTGSGELFF.

This clonotype was recorded at least ten times. V usage is TRBV28 and J usage is TRBJ2-3; 10 bases fit TRBD2. Germline V gene sequence: CDR1 MDHEN, CDR2 SYDVKM. V dropped 4 bases and J dropped 1; count of bases not matched to a gene: 8. This CDR3 comprises 17 residues. CDR3 sequence: CASSSNLAGVGTDTQYF. The CDR3 DNA follows: TGTGCCAGCAGTTCAAACCTAGCGGGAGTCGGCACAGATACGCAGTATTTT.

This clonotype came up a few times. One end of the junction fails to match germline, which may point to a read error. V usage is TRBV12-3 or TRBV12-4 and J usage is TRBJ1-5, with D possibly matching TRBD1 (5 bases). This CDR3 spans 15 amino acids. The CDR3 coding sequence is TGTGCCAGCAGTTCGCCGGGACCGGGCAATCAGCCCCAGCGTTTT. Protein sequence: CASSSPGPGNQPQRF.

The V gene is TRBV18, the J gene TRBJ1-1, with TRBD1 matching over 8 bases. The V gene's germline CDR1 is KGHSH and CDR2 LQKENI. The trim removed 0 bases at V and 0 bases at J, leaving 3 bases unmatched. The CDR3 runs to 16 residues. CDR3 bases: TGTGCCAGCTCACCACCTCCGGGACAGGTGAACACTGAAGCTTTCTTT. Encoded protein: CASSPPPGQVNTEAFF.

This clonotype was detected many times. V gene TRBV6-2 or TRBV6-3 combines with J gene TRBJ2-1, with 9 bases lining up with TRBD2. Germline V gene lookup returns CDR1 MNHEY and CDR2 SVGEGT. Trimming took 6 bases from V and 3 from J; bases not matched to a gene: 6. The CDR3 sequence is 15 residues long. The CDR3 reads CASSQLAGNYNEQFF. The CDR3 DNA sequence: TGTGCCAGCAGCCAACTAGCGGGTAACTACAATGAGCAGTTCTTC.

This clonotype was picked up many times. The J gene is TRBJ2-7, the V gene TRBV24-1; no clear D gene. Germline V lookup: CDR1 KGHDR, CDR2 SFDVKD. This CDR3 is built from 15 residues. V lost 5 bases, J lost 0 bases, and 13 bases lay in between. The CDR3 loop reads CATSAGRRDSYEQYF. The CDR3 DNA reads TGTGCCACCAGTGCTGGAAGGAGAGACTCCTACGAGCAGTACTTC.

This clonotype was seen a handful of times. This sequence joins TRBV6-1 and TRBJ2-3, with D unresolved. Germline CDR1 reads MNHNS; CDR2 reads SASEGT. The germline V and J ends were trimmed by 6 bases and 6 bases, with 16 bases remaining between them. The CDR3 is 14 amino acids. CDR3 region: CASSLGFKGDTQYF. In DNA form, the CDR3 reads TGTGCCAGCAGCCTGGGATTCAAAGGTGATACGCAGTATTTT.

DNA of the CDR3: TGTGCCAGTAGTCCTACAGGGGATACGGACACTGAAGCTTTCTTT. It encodes CASSPTGDTDTEAFF. The gene calls are TRBV19 and TRBJ1-1, with 7 bases that match TRBD1. J gave up 3 bases and V 5 bases, and 9 bases lay outside the gene matches. The CDR3 is 15 amino acids. The V gene's germline CDR1 is LNHDA and CDR2 SQIVND (reference sequence).

This clonotype turned up a few times. The J gene is TRBJ2-7, the V gene TRBV30, with D possibly being TRBD2 (6 bases). CDR1 GTSNPN and CDR2 SVGIG come from the germline V gene (reference sequence). V lost 1 base, J lost 4 bases, and 11 bases lay in between. The length of the CDR3 is 13 residues. The CDR3 sequence: CAWSAGLRYEQYF. As DNA, the CDR3 is TGTGCCTGGAGTGCGGGACTTCGTTACGAGCAGTACTTC. The full variable domain, with the rest looked up from reference TRBV30 and TRBJ2-7, is SQTIHQWPATLVQPVGSPLSLECTVEGTSNPNLYWYRQAAGRGLQLLFYSVGIGQISSEVPQNLSASRPQDRQFILSSKKLLLSDSGFYLCAWSAGLRYEQYFGPGTRLTVT.

This clonotype was detected ten times or more. The chain carries TRBV5-5 and TRBJ2-5; 8 nucleotides align to TRBD1. With V trimmed by 2 bases and J by 5 bases, 8 bases remained unmatched. Per germline, CDR1 SGHKS and CDR2 YYEKEE (reference sequence). This CDR3 has 15 amino acids. The CDR3 sequence: CASSLLTGGVETQYF. CDR3 in DNA: TGTGCCAGCAGCTTATTAACAGGGGGAGTGGAGACCCAGTACTTC.

This clonotype was recorded at least ten times. V and J are TRBV5-1 and TRBJ2-5; the D gene is possibly TRBD1 (6 bases). From germline, CDR1 is SGHRS and CDR2 YFSETQ. The CDR3 is made up of 14 amino acids. V was trimmed by 2 bases and J by 2 bases, leaving 10 bases between them. CDR3 nucleotides: TGCGCCAGCAGCTTTGGACAGATACAAGAGACCCAGTACTTC. This gives the protein CASSFGQIQETQYF.